This TCR beta chain came from a study of blood T cell repertoires in COVID-19. Using immunoSEQ multiplex PCR, the repertoire was profiled, and TCRdb retains in-frame clones only, with some absent. The sample has around 200,000 clones, nearly 85% seen once. The germline V and J ends were trimmed by 5 bases and 0 bases, with 14 bases remaining between them. Germline assignment: CDR1 SEHNR and CDR2 FQNEAQ (reference sequence). The CDR3 consists of 16 residues. The receptor's source is a woman in her thirties with COVID-19, enrolled during active disease. The sequencing sample was made of peripheral blood. The V gene is TRBV7-9, the J gene TRBJ2-4; tentative D call: TRBD1 (6 bases). CDR3 amino acids: CASSIWTVTAKNIQYF. For the CDR3, the DNA is TGTGCCAGCAGCATATGGACAGTGACAGCCAAAAACATTCAGTACTTC.